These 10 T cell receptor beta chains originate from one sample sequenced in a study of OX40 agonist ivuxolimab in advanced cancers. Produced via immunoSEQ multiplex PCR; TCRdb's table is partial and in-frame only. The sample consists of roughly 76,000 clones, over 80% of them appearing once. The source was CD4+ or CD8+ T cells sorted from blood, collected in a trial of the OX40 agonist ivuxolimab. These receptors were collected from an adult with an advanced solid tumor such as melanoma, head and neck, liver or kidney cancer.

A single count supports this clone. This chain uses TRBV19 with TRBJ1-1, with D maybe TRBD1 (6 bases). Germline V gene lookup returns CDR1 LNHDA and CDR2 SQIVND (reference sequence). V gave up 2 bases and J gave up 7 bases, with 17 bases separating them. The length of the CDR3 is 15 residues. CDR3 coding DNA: TGTGCCAGTAGTATATTTGGAGGGGGAAAGGGTGAAGCTTTCTTT. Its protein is CASSIFGGGKGEAFF.

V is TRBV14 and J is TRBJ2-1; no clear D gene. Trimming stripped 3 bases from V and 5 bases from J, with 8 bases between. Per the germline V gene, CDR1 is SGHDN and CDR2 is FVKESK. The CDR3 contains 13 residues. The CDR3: CASSQEFNNEQFF. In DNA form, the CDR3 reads TGTGCCAGCAGCCAGGAGTTCAACAATGAGCAGTTCTTC.

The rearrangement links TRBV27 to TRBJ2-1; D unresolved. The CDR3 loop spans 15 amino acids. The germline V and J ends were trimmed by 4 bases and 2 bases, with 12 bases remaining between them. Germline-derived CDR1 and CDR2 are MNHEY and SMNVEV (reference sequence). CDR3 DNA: TGTGCCAGCAGTTCACTGTTGGGGACCTACAATGAGCAGTTCTTC. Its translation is CASSSLLGTYNEQFF.

The CDR3 protein is CASTRTGEAYEQYF. The DNA of the CDR3 is TGTGCCAGCACTAGGACGGGGGAGGCCTACGAGCAGTACTTC. The chain has TRBV7-9 and TRBJ2-7; perhaps TRBD2 as D (6 bases). The CDR3 runs 14 residues. The germline V gene has CDR1 SEHNR and CDR2 FQNEAQ (reference sequence). The V end was cut by 7 bases, the J end by 2 bases, with 15 bases between.

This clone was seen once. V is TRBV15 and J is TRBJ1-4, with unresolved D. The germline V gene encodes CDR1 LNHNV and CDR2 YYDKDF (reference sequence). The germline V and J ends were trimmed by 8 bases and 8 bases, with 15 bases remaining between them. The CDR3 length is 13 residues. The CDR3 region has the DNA TGTGCCACCTCGGGGAGCAATTGGGAAAAACTGTTTTTT. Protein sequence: CATSGSNWEKLFF.

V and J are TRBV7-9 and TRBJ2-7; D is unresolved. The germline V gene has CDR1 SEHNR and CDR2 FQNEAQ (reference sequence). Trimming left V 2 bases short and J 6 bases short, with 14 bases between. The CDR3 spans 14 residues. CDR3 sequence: CASSLPTAFGEQYF. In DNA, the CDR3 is TGTGCCAGCAGCTTACCGACCGCCTTTGGCGAGCAGTACTTC.

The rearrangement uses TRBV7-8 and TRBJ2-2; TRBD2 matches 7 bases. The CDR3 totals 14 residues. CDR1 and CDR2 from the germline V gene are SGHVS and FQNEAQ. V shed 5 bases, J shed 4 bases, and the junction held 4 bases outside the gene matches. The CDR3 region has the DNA TGTGCCAGCAGCGGGACTACGGCCACCGGGGAGCTGTTTTTT. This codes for CASSGTTATGELFF.

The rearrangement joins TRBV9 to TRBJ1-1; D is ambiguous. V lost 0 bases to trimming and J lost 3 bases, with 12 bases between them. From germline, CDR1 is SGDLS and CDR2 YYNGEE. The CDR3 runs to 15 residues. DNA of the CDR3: TGTGCCAGCAGCGTAGTTGTGGGTTGGGACACTGAAGCTTTCTTT. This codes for CASSVVVGWDTEAFF.

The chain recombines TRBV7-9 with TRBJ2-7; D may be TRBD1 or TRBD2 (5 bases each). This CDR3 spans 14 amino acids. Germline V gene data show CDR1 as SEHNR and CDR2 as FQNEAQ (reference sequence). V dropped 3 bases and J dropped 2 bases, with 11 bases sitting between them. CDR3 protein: CASSLGDGTYEQYF. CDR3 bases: TGTGCCAGCAGCTTGGGGGACGGAACCTACGAGCAGTACTTC.

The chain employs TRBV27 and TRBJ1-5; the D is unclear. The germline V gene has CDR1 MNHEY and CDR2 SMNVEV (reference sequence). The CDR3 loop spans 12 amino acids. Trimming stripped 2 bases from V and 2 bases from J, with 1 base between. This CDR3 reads CASSLGNQPQHF. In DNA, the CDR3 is TGTGCCAGCAGTTTAGGCAATCAGCCCCAGCATTTT.